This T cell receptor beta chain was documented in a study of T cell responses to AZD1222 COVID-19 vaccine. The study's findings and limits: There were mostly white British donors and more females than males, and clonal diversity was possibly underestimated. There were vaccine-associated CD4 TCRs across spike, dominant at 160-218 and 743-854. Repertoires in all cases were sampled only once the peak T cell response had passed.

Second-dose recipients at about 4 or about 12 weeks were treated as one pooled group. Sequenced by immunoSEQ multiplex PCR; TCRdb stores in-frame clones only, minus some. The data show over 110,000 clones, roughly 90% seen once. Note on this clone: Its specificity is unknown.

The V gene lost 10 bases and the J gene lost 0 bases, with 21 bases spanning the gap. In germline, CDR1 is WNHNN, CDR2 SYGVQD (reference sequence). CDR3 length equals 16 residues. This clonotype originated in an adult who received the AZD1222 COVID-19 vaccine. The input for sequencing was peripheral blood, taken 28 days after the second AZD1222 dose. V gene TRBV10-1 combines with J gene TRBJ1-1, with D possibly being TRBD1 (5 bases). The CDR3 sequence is CAINRASGALNTEAFF. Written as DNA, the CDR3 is TGCGCCATAAACCGGGCCTCCGGGGCTTTGAACACTGAAGCTTTCTTT.